The subject of this entry is one T cell receptor beta chain. The data originate from a study of sequential checkpoint blockade in melanoma. As to treatment: randomized to nivolumab then ipilimumab (arm A) or the reverse (arm B). Using immunoSEQ multiplex PCR, the repertoire was profiled, and TCRdb retains in-frame clones only, with some absent. In the table there are several thousand clones, approximately 71% of which are singletons. Between the trimmed V and J ends, which lost 5 bases and 4 bases, there was a span of 9 bases. The CDR3 is 12 residues long. Germline lookup yields CDR1 LNHDA and CDR2 SQIVND (reference sequence).

The specimen was CD8+ T cells sorted from blood (inferred from file names), collected from a patient given nivolumab and ipilimumab in sequence. The chain employs TRBV19 and TRBJ2-7; no clear D gene. The source of this sequence is a human donor with melanoma. Here the CDR3 DNA reads TGTGCCAGTAGTCCGTCAGGATACGAGCAGTACTTC. This translates into CASSPSGYEQYF.